These T cell receptor beta chains were read from a single sample in a study of T-cell reconstitution after alpha-beta-depleted transplantation in children. TCRdb passed the PCR reads through MiXCR, listing each CDR3 protein once. Among fewer than 120,000 distinct CDR3 sequences, 10% were seen once, and the ten largest hold more than 7%. The specimen comprised PBMCs from the stem cell graft donor, sampled from the stem cell graft. All receptors derive from a human donor who donated a stem cell graft to a child with acute lymphoblastic leukemia. CDR3s include the opening cysteine and the closing phenylalanine or tryptophan. The order of the fields is clone size, V gene, J gene, D gene, CDR3 DNA, CDR3 protein. The D gene is left open where the match is weak. A clone size is listed for some rows: how often the clone was seen (once, few, many), or a class if it is expanded.

>.|TRBV18|TRBJ1-1|.
TGTGCCAGCTCCTCGGCCAGGGGCGGGATGAACACTGAAGCTTTCTTT
CASSSARGGMNTEAFF
>many|TRBV18|TRBJ1-4|.
TGTGCCAGCTCACTCCCGGGAGGGACTAATGAAAAACTGTTTTTT
CASSLPGGTNEKLFF
>many|TRBV6-5|TRBJ2-7|.
TGTGCCAGCAGTTACTCGGAACGGGCGGGCCTCCCCCTTTACGAGCAGTACTTC
CASSYSERAGLPLYEQYF
>.|TRBV5-1|TRBJ2-2|TRBD1
TGCGCCAGCAGCTTGGAAGTCAGGGGGCCCACCGGGGAGCTGTTTTTT
CASSLEVRGPTGELFF
>medium-sized|TRBV29-1|TRBJ2-1|.
TGCAGCGTCGGTAAGACAGACCGGGGGTTCTTC
CSVGKTDRGFF
>few|TRBV6-1|TRBJ1-5|TRBD1
TGTGCCAGCAGTCGGACAGGGAAACAGCCCCAGCATTTT
CASSRTGKQPQHF
>.|TRBV29-1|TRBJ2-2|.
TGCAGCGTTGGATACAGGGTGGAGCTGTTTTTT
CSVGYRVELFF
>many|TRBV7-2|TRBJ2-5|.
TGTGCCAGCAGCGAATACCAAGAGACCCAGTACTTC
CASSEYQETQYF
>many|TRBV27|TRBJ2-7|.
TGTGCCAGTAGGGGGGGCTACGAGCAGTACTTC
CASRGGYEQYF
>many|TRBV7-9|TRBJ2-2|.
TGTGCCAGCAGCCCCGTCTTGGCGGCGAACACCGGGGAGCTGTTTTTT
CASSPVLAANTGELFF
>many|TRBV7-2|TRBJ2-7|.
TGTGCCAGCAGCCTGGGCCTTGGGGGCGAGCAGTACTTC
CASSLGLGGEQYF
>many|TRBV14|TRBJ2-4|TRBD2
TGTGCCAGCAGCCAAGTGATAGCGGGAGCCAAAAACATTCAGTACTTC
CASSQVIAGAKNIQYF
>many|TRBV20-1|TRBJ1-1|.
TGCAGTGCTAGAGAAGACACTGAAGCTTTCTTT
CSAREDTEAFF
>many|TRBV12-3/TRBV12-4|TRBJ1-1|.
TGTGCCAGCAGTTTCGGGAACACTGAAGCTTTCTTT
CASSFGNTEAFF
>many|TRBV7-8|TRBJ1-1|.
TGTGCCAGCAGCTTGGACAGATTGAACACTGAAGCTTTCTTT
CASSLDRLNTEAFF
>many|TRBV20-1|TRBJ2-1|.
TGCAGTGCTAGGAAGGGGACACCTTGGTACAATGAGCAGTTCTTC
CSARKGTPWYNEQFF
>many|TRBV29-1|TRBJ2-3|TRBD1
TGCAGCGTTGAGGGACAGGATTCCACAGATACGCAGTATTTT
CSVEGQDSTDTQYF
>many|TRBV9|TRBJ1-2|.
TGTGCCAGCAGCAACAGGGTCTATGGCTACACCTTC
CASSNRVYGYTF
>.|TRBV9|TRBJ2-2|.
TGTGCCAGCAGATCTGGGGTAAACACCGGGGAGCTGTTTTTT
CASRSGVNTGELFF
>many|TRBV5-5|TRBJ2-1|.
TGTGCCAGCAGCTTGGGTCGAGGGTCCCCCTGGAGCGATGAGCAGTTCTTC
CASSLGRGSPWSDEQFF
>many|TRBV20-1|TRBJ2-5|TRBD2
TGCAGTGCTAGAGTGATACAGCGGGAGGTCCCGGGGACCCAGTACTTC
CSARVIQREVPGTQYF
>many|TRBV5-1|TRBJ2-1|.
TGCGCCAGCAGCTCCCCAGATGGACGGAGGACCTACAATGAGCAGTTCTTC
CASSSPDGRRTYNEQFF
>many|TRBV5-1|TRBJ1-1|TRBD1
TGCGCCAGCAGCCCCGACAGGGGACAAACTGAAGCTTTCTTT
CASSPDRGQTEAFF
>many|TRBV29-1|TRBJ2-3|TRBD1
TGCAGCGATGGGACAGAAAGCACAGATACGCAGTATTTT
CSDGTESTDTQYF
>many|TRBV18|TRBJ1-1|.
TGTGCCAGCTCACCCAGCGAGGCTGAAGCTTTCTTT
CASSPSEAEAFF
>many|TRBV9|TRBJ1-6|.
TGTGCCAGCAGTGGCGACAGCCAAAATTCACCCCTCCACTTT
CASSGDSQNSPLHF
>many|TRBV12-3/TRBV12-4|TRBJ1-4|.
TGTGCCAGCAGTCAAAACAGGGTTGCTAATGAAAAACTGTTTTTT
CASSQNRVANEKLFF
>many|TRBV20-1|TRBJ2-7|.
TGCAGTGCCGGTAGGCCATCTGGCGGGGCGAACCCCTACGAGCAGTACTTC
CSAGRPSGGANPYEQYF
>many|TRBV4-1|TRBJ1-2|TRBD1
TGCGCCAGCAGCCAAGCGGACAGGTTGGGTGGCTACACCTTC
CASSQADRLGGYTF
>many|TRBV5-1|TRBJ2-2|.
TGCGCCAGCAGGGTGCAACAGGGACGGACCGGGGAGCTGTTTTTT
CASRVQQGRTGELFF
>many|TRBV29-1|TRBJ2-5|.
TGCAGCGTTGCGGGATTAGGGCAAGAGACCCAGTACTTC
CSVAGLGQETQYF
>.|TRBV7-2|TRBJ2-3|.
TGTGCCAGCAGCTCGGGACTCAGCACAGATACGCAGTATTTT
CASSSGLSTDTQYF
>many|TRBV12-3/TRBV12-4|TRBJ2-7|TRBD2
TGTGCCAGCAGTTTAAATCGGGGACTAGCGGGGATCGGCGAGCAGTACTTC
CASSLNRGLAGIGEQYF
>many|TRBV20-1|TRBJ2-3|TRBD1
TGCAGTGCTAGTAACGGACAGGTCACAGATACGCAGTATTTT
CSASNGQVTDTQYF
>many|TRBV28|TRBJ1-2|TRBD1
TGTGCCAGCACCCTCGGGACAGCCCTTCTAAACTATGGCTACACCTTC
CASTLGTALLNYGYTF
>many|TRBV5-1|TRBJ1-3|.
TGCGCCAGCAGCTCAGATCAGTACTCTGGAAACACCATATATTTT
CASSSDQYSGNTIYF
>many|TRBV5-1|TRBJ2-1|.
TGCGCCAGCAGCTTGAGAAGCGGCGGCGGCAATGAGCAGTTCTTC
CASSLRSGGGNEQFF
>many|TRBV29-1|TRBJ2-7|.
TGCAGCGCCGGAGGGACATCGTACGAGCAGTACTTC
CSAGGTSYEQYF
>many|TRBV5-1|TRBJ2-7|TRBD1
TGCGCCAGCAGCTTGGCCTTTGGGACAGGGCCCTTCACGGCCTACGAGCAGTACTTC
CASSLAFGTGPFTAYEQYF
>many|TRBV6-5|TRBJ2-1|TRBD2
TGTGCCAGCAGTTATTGGACTAGCGGATCCAATGAGCAGTTCTTC
CASSYWTSGSNEQFF
>.|TRBV20-1|TRBJ1-2|TRBD1
TGCAGTGCTAGAGATCCGGTTGGACAGGGGGCCTATGGCTACACCTTC
CSARDPVGQGAYGYTF
>many|TRBV12-3/TRBV12-4|TRBJ1-4|.
TGTGCCAGCAGTTTGGACCCCTCGGCGGGGTGGGAAAAACTGTTTTTT
CASSLDPSAGWEKLFF
>.|TRBV7-2|TRBJ2-1|TRBD2
TGTGCCAGCAGCTTAGCGAGGCTAGCGGGAAGCGGGGGTGACAATGAGCAGTTCTTC
CASSLARLAGSGGDNEQFF
>many|TRBV7-2|TRBJ2-1|.
TGTGCCAGCAGCTTCGGGCTTAATGAGCAGTTCTTC
CASSFGLNEQFF
>many|TRBV7-2|TRBJ2-1|TRBD2
TGTGCCAGCAGCCCCAGCGGGAGGGCCTACAATGAGCAGTTCTTC
CASSPSGRAYNEQFF
>many|TRBV9|TRBJ2-3|.
TGTGCCAGCAGCGTACTTGACTTGGCGGGGGATACGCAGTATTTT
CASSVLDLAGDTQYF
>many|TRBV29-1|TRBJ2-5|.
TGCAGCGCCGCCGTGGGGATAGTAAAGGAGACCCAGTACTTC
CSAAVGIVKETQYF
>many|TRBV5-1|TRBJ1-1|TRBD1
TGCGCCAGCAGCTTCACGGCGGGACAGGGGAACACTGAAGCTTTCTTT
CASSFTAGQGNTEAFF
>few|TRBV5-1|TRBJ1-2|TRBD1
TGCGCCAGCAGCTCTGGACAGGGTTATGGCTACACCTTC
CASSSGQGYGYTF
>many|TRBV7-2|TRBJ2-2|.
TGTGCCAGCAGCTCACCAAACACCGGGGAGCTGTTTTTT
CASSSPNTGELFF
>many|TRBV7-2|TRBJ2-5|TRBD2
TGTGCCAGCAGGTCACCGGGGAGCGGGAGTGAAAAAAAGGAGACCCAGTACTTC
CASRSPGSGSEKKETQYF
>many|TRBV7-3|TRBJ2-1|.
TGTGCCAGCAGCATAGGGCCCGACTTACAATTC
CASSIGPDLQF
>many|TRBV20-1|TRBJ1-2|.
TGCAGTGCTAGCCGGGGGGGCGACTATGGCTACACCTTC
CSASRGGDYGYTF
>many|TRBV7-8|TRBJ1-5|.
TGTGCCAGCACGGGGTATGTGGCGAATTTGCTGAGCAATCAGCCCCAGCATTTT
CASTGYVANLLSNQPQHF
>many|TRBV12-3/TRBV12-4|TRBJ2-7|.
TGTGCCAGCAGTTTGAGTGGTACAGCCCCCTACGAGCAGTACTTC
CASSLSGTAPYEQYF